This section outlines one T cell receptor (beta chain) sequence together with its context. What it binds is unknown. CDR3-region Arm-PCR and iRepertoire HTBI primers produced the TCR beta libraries. TCRdb re-analysed the multiplex PCR reads in MiXCR, keeping a single row per CDR3 protein. The sample has hundreds of thousands of distinct CDR3 sequences; roughly 16% are singletons. This specimen belongs to a study of regulatory T cells in long-lasting Graves disease. Whole-study results and caveats: Persistent Graves' patients showed less TCR diversity than newly diagnosed ones.

Time point defined: newly diagnosed GD, antithyroid drugs for less than 3 months. RNA isolated from PBMCs was used to make the TCR library. Germline V lookup: CDR1 LNHDA, CDR2 SQIVND (reference sequence). The CDR3 totals 16 residues. Trimming took 6 bases from V and 2 from J, leaving 16 bases between them. These data were also reused for a study on T cells in Graves' hyperthyroidism and ophthalmopathy. That work adds: A set of HTBI primers served as the primers for a first-round RT-PCR of the TCR CDR3.

The clonotype was recovered from a woman in her 30s with Graves disease. The J gene is TRBJ2-2, the V gene TRBV19, with TRBD1 as a possible D gene (6 bases). Material: peripheral blood mononuclear cells (PBMCs), obtained at new diagnosis, from a patient treated with antithyroid drugs. Here the CDR3 reads CASRGARDINTGELFF. As DNA, the CDR3 is TGTGCCAGTAGGGGCGCCAGGGACATCAACACCGGGGAGCTGTTTTTT.